Listed here are 27 T cell receptor beta chains from one sample, sequenced in a study of T-cell memory formation after mild COVID-19 (dated by TCRdb to 2020 to 2022). The receptor library was made with 5' RACE. For sequencing, an Illumina NovaSeq 6000 was employed. TCRdb reprocessed the public reads (quality trimming at Q25 with fastp, clone calling with MiXCR) and kept in-frame beta chains. Duplicate CDR3 protein sequences are folded into a single record with the most common DNA and genes. A total of some 68,000 distinct CDR3 sequences appear in this sample, 16% of them only once. The ten top clones hold 30% to 35% of the sample. The sample was PBMCs or a T cell subset sorted from them (not recorded which). These receptors all come from an adult woman who had mild COVID-19 (a few samples of this study predate the infection). The sample titles of this study are shuffled in the database, so cell type and time point are left out; the donor was told from shared clones.

The rearrangement joins TRBV19 to TRBJ2-1; the match to TRBD2 covers 7 bases. In germline, CDR1 is LNHDA, CDR2 SQIVND (reference sequence). J was trimmed by 10 bases and V by 4 bases; bases with no gene match: 13. This CDR3 has 15 amino acids. Here the CDR3 reads CASSTGTTPTAEQFF. CDR3 nucleotides: TGTGCCAGTAGTACCGGGACTACACCTACCGCGGAGCAGTTCTTC. Variable domain in full (rest from reference TRBV19 and TRBJ2-1): DGGITQSPKYLFRKEGQNVTLSCEQNLNHDAMYWYRQDPGQGLRLIYYSQIVNDFQKGDIAEGYSVSREKKESFPLTVTSAQKNPTAFYLCASSTGTTPTAEQFFGPGTRLTVL.

This clonotype was observed a few times. This rearrangement joins TRBV27 to TRBJ2-3; D is unclear. V was cut by 3 bases and J by 4 bases, with 8 bases left in between. This CDR3 region has 13 residues. In germline, CDR1 is MNHEY, CDR2 SMNVEV (reference sequence). Here the CDR3 DNA reads TGTGCCAGCAGTTTTGGATTGGCAGATACGCAGTATTTT. Its protein is CASSFGLADTQYF.

This clonotype was seen more than once but under ten times. The chain links TRBV11-2 to TRBJ2-1; 9 nucleotides line up with TRBD1. Germline V CDR1 and CDR2: SGHAT, FQNNGV. Losses at the gene ends were 5 bases for V and 9 bases for J; bases not matched to a gene: 14. CDR3 size: 16 residues. The CDR3 DNA reads TGTGCCAGCAGCCACCCGGACAGGGGAAGGTTTGGTGAGCAGTTCTTC. Encoded protein: CASSHPDRGRFGEQFF.

In this sample, this clonotype turned up a few times. The J gene is TRBJ2-3, the V gene TRBV4-3; 9 nucleotides align to TRBD2. The CDR3 spans 17 residues. The V gene end was trimmed by 4 bases and the J gene end by 2 bases; junction bases not matched to a gene: 10. Germline values: CDR1 LGHNA, CDR2 YSLEER. CDR3 residues: CASSLHIAGVNTDTQYF. CDR3 nucleotides: TGCGCCAGCAGCCTCCATATAGCGGGAGTGAACACAGATACGCAGTATTTT.

In its sample, this clonotype was seen a few times. The chain is built from TRBV25-1 and TRBJ2-7; D is uncertain. The CDR3 sequence is 13 residues long. V lost 4 bases and J lost 6, with 13 bases in between. The germline gives CDR1 MGHDK, CDR2 SYGVNS. The CDR3 nucleotides read TGTGCCAGCAGTGCAGGTTTCGCGGCCGAGCAGTACTTC. Translation gives CASSAGFAAEQYF.

A few counts support this clonotype. The V gene is TRBV7-6, the J gene TRBJ2-7; TRBD2 is a possible D gene (6 bases). V lost 3 bases and J 0 bases, leaving 9 bases between the germline ends. Germline V gene sequence: CDR1 SGHVS, CDR2 FNYEAQ. The CDR3 spans 14 residues. The chain's CDR3 is CASSLEGSSYEQYF. The CDR3 nucleotides are TGTGCCAGCAGCTTGGAGGGTTCCTCCTACGAGCAGTACTTC.

This clonotype was counted many times. The chain employs TRBV7-3 and TRBJ2-1; 11 bases fit TRBD2. Germline trimming cut 1 base from V and 0 bases from J; bases unmatched to any gene: 11. Germline CDR1 is SGHTA and CDR2 is FQGTGA. The CDR3 is made up of 20 amino acids. CDR3: CASSLNALAGGVDSYNEQFF. Here the CDR3 DNA reads TGTGCCAGCAGCTTAAACGCCCTAGCGGGGGGCGTAGACTCCTACAATGAGCAGTTCTTC.

The gene calls are TRBV7-8 and TRBJ1-1; no clear D gene. This CDR3 region has 15 residues. Per the germline V gene, CDR1 is SGHVS and CDR2 is FQNEAQ. V lost 4 bases and J lost 4, with 16 bases in between. The CDR3 loop is CASSYPDGLGTEAFF. The CDR3 coding sequence is TGTGCCAGCAGCTACCCCGACGGCTTGGGCACTGAAGCTTTCTTT.

The rearrangement links TRBV5-1 to TRBJ1-1; D gene uncertain. The CDR3 loop spans 14 amino acids. The V end was cut by 4 bases, the J end by 1 base, with 11 bases between. Germline CDR1 and CDR2: SGHRS and YFSETQ. The CDR3 spells CASSLASGNTEAFF. DNA for the CDR3: TGCGCCAGCAGCCTAGCATCGGGGAACACTGAAGCTTTCTTT.

The CDR3 spells CASSSRGLAGGSSYEQYF. CDR3 nucleotides: TGTGCCAGCAGCTCAAGGGGGTTAGCGGGAGGTTCTTCCTACGAGCAGTACTTC. The rearrangement links TRBV5-4 to TRBJ2-7; TRBD2 matches 10 bases. J lost 1 base, V lost 3 bases, and 13 bases had no gene match. The germline V gene encodes CDR1 SGHNT and CDR2 YYREEE (reference sequence). The CDR3 loop spans 18 amino acids. Together with reference TRBV5-4 and TRBJ2-7, the CDR3 gives the full variable domain: ETGVTQSPTHLIKTRGQQVTLRCSSQSGHNTVSWYQQALGQGPQFIFQYYREEENGRGNFPPRFSGLQFPNYSSELNVNALELDDSALYLCASSSRGLAGGSSYEQYFGPGTRLTVT.

This clonotype showed up just a few times. The chain links TRBV12-3 or TRBV12-4 to TRBJ2-1; D remains ambiguous. Trimming took off 6 bases at V and 9 bases at J, with 15 bases between the two ends. The CDR3 totals 13 residues. Here the CDR3 reads CASRSPARFEQFF. For the CDR3, the DNA is TGTGCCAGCAGGTCTCCAGCGAGGTTTGAGCAGTTCTTC.

This clonotype has more than one count but fewer than ten. The chain links TRBV6-1 to TRBJ2-7; possible D gene TRBD2, 6 bases. Germline V CDR1 and CDR2: MNHNS, SASEGT. The CDR3 extends over 12 amino acids. CDR3 DNA sequence: TGTGCTGAAGCGGGCGACTCCTACGAGCAGTACTTC. Translation gives CAEAGDSYEQYF.

The DNA of the CDR3 is TGTGCCAGCAGCCCTCTTATCGTCACAGATACGCAGTATTTT. It specifies CASSPLIVTDTQYF. The V gene is TRBV7-9, the J gene TRBJ2-3; D is unresolved. Looked up from germline, CDR1 is SEHNR and CDR2 is FQNEAQ (reference sequence). The CDR3 is 14 amino acids. Trimming stripped 5 bases from V and 2 bases from J, with 11 bases between. Full variable domain (rest looked up from reference TRBV7-9 and TRBJ2-3): DTGVSQNPRHKITKRGQNVTFRCDPISEHNRLYWYRQTLGQGPEFLTYFQNEAQLEKSRLLSDRFSAERPKGSFSTLEIQRTEQGDSAMYLCASSPLIVTDTQYFGPGTRLTVL.

The J gene is TRBJ2-4, the V gene TRBV21-1; the table's D call, TRBD1, has no DNA check behind it. TRBV21-1 is flagged as a pseudogene. The length of the CDR3 is 21 residues. Written as DNA, the CDR3 is TGTGCCAGCAGCAACCACGCCGGGGAAGGGGGCGATGGAATAGCCAAAAACATTCAGTACTTC. Encoded protein: CASSNHAGEGGDGIAKNIQYF.

The gene calls are TRBV30 and TRBJ1-3; no clear D. The germline gives CDR1 GTSNPN, CDR2 SVGIG (reference sequence). The CDR3 loop spans 12 amino acids. V was trimmed by 3 bases and J by 0 bases, leaving 3 bases between them. DNA for the CDR3: TGTGCCTGGAGCCCCTCTGGAAACACCATATATTTT. It specifies CAWSPSGNTIYF.

This chain joins TRBV12-3 or TRBV12-4 and TRBJ2-7, with TRBD2 matching 9 bases. The J segment lost 5 bases and the V segment lost 5 bases, leaving 10 bases of the junction unmatched. The CDR3 contains 15 residues. The CDR3 coding sequence is TGTGCCAGCAGTAGTGAGGCTAGCGGGACCCACGAGCAGTACTTC. Translation: CASSSEASGTHEQYF.

This clonotype came up a few times. V usage is TRBV5-1 and J usage is TRBJ2-7; 8 positions agree with TRBD2. Germline CDR1 is SGHRS and CDR2 is YFSETQ. This CDR3 comprises 16 residues. With 1 base clipped from V and 3 bases from J, the junction kept 9 bases outside the gene matches. CDR3 sequence: CASSLSLGGEFYEQYF. CDR3 DNA sequence: TGCGCCAGCAGCTTGAGTCTCGGGGGGGAATTCTACGAGCAGTACTTC.

V is TRBV2 and J is TRBJ2-1; a weak D match, TRBD2 (6 bases). CDR1 and CDR2 from the germline V gene are SNHLY and FYNNEI. CDR3 length: 10 residues. Trimming removed 6 bases at V and 10 bases at J, with 7 bases between. As DNA, the CDR3 is TGTGCCAGCAGGGCGGGAGAGCAGTTCTTC. Translation: CASRAGEQFF. The complete variable domain, with remaining parts taken from reference TRBV2 and TRBJ2-1, reads EPEVTQTPSHQVTQMGQEVILRCVPISNHLYFYWYRQILGQKVEFLVSFYNNEISEKSEIFDDQFSVERPDGSNFTLKIRSTKLEDSAMYFCASRAGEQFFGPGTRLTVL.

The table lists this clonotype with a few counts. This sequence joins TRBV6-6 and TRBJ2-7; D gene uncertain. The V end lost 2 bases, the J end lost 4 bases, and 15 bases lay between the germline ends. Germline-derived CDR1 and CDR2 are MNHNY and SVGAGI (reference sequence). The CDR3 has 15 amino acids. The CDR3 nucleotides are TGTGCCAGCAGTTACACCCATGACGGCGGATACGAGCAGTACTTC. This gives the protein CASSYTHDGGYEQYF.

The chain employs TRBV30 and TRBJ2-7, with no clear D. Trimming shortened V by 4 bases and J by 5 bases, and 12 bases separated the two germline ends. Germline assignment: CDR1 GTSNPN and CDR2 SVGIG (reference sequence). CDR3 length equals 12 residues. CDR3 nucleotide sequence: TGTGCCTGGAATGAGTTGAAACACGAGCAGTACTTC. Its protein is CAWNELKHEQYF.

This clonotype was counted between two and nine times. This rearrangement joins TRBV9 to TRBJ1-1, with D possibly being TRBD1 (5 bases). With 3 bases removed from V and 1 base from J, the gap between germline ends came to 13 bases. In germline, CDR1 is SGDLS, CDR2 YYNGEE. The CDR3 has 15 amino acids. DNA for the CDR3: TGTGCCAGCAGCGCCGTCCGGGACCCGAACACTGAAGCTTTCTTT. Translation gives CASSAVRDPNTEAFF.

This clonotype was counted only a few times. This chain joins TRBV27 and TRBJ1-1, with TRBD1 identical over 8 bases. V lost 2 bases, J lost 9 bases, and 11 bases stayed unmatched. Looked up from germline, CDR1 is MNHEY and CDR2 is SMNVEV (reference sequence). The CDR3 contains 15 residues. The CDR3 nucleotides are TGTGCCAGCAGTTTAGATCCAGGGGGCCTGCTAAAAGCTTTCTTT. Translated: CASSLDPGGLLKAFF.

The genes are TRBV19 and TRBJ1-5; no clear D gene. The CDR3 loop spans 12 amino acids. The V end was cut by 6 bases, the J end by 7 bases, with 10 bases between. Germline loops: CDR1 LNHDA, CDR2 SQIVND (reference sequence). The CDR3 is CASRDEGQPQHF. CDR3 nucleotides: TGTGCCAGTAGGGATGAGGGCCAGCCCCAGCATTTT. Complete variable domain (other parts from reference TRBV19 and TRBJ1-5): DGGITQSPKYLFRKEGQNVTLSCEQNLNHDAMYWYRQDPGQGLRLIYYSQIVNDFQKGDIAEGYSVSREKKESFPLTVTSAQKNPTAFYLCASRDEGQPQHFGDGTRLSIL.

This clonotype came up many times. J is TRBJ2-1 and V is TRBV4-3; 7 nucleotides line up with TRBD2. Germline CDR1 and CDR2: LGHNA and YSLEER. J was trimmed by 9 bases and V by 0 bases; bases with no gene match: 8. The CDR3 spans 15 residues. CDR3 nucleotide sequence: TGCGCCAGCAGCCAAGAATGGACGGGAGGAACTGAGCAGTTCTTC. Encoded protein: CASSQEWTGGTEQFF.

In its sample, this clonotype was seen a few times. The rearrangement links TRBV24-1 to TRBJ1-5; 9 positions match TRBD1. Germline V gene lookup returns CDR1 KGHDR and CDR2 SFDVKD. J gave up 5 bases and V 4 bases, and 8 bases lay outside the gene matches. The CDR3 has 16 amino acids. This CDR3 reads CATSDTTGGGDQPQHF. For the CDR3, the DNA is TGTGCCACCAGTGACACTACAGGGGGCGGGGATCAGCCCCAGCATTTT.

This clonotype was seen a few times. The chain joins TRBV7-3 to TRBJ1-6; a possible D gene is TRBD1 (5 bases). The CDR3 spans 13 residues. Deletions cut 5 bases from V and 7 bases from J, with 9 bases between. Germline lookup yields CDR1 SGHTA and CDR2 FQGTGA. The CDR3 coding sequence is TGTGCCAGCAGCCACGACAGAAATTCACCCCTCCACTTT. Translated: CASSHDRNSPLHF.

This clonotype appeared a few times. This sequence joins TRBV7-9 and TRBJ2-1, with TRBD1 matching 7 bases. From germline, CDR1 is SEHNR and CDR2 FQNEAQ (reference sequence). The CDR3 is 16 amino acids. J lost 4 bases, V lost 3 bases, and 9 bases had no gene match. CDR3 amino acids: CASSLRGLPGYNEQFF. DNA for the CDR3: TGTGCCAGCAGCTTGAGGGGGCTCCCAGGGTACAATGAGCAGTTCTTC.